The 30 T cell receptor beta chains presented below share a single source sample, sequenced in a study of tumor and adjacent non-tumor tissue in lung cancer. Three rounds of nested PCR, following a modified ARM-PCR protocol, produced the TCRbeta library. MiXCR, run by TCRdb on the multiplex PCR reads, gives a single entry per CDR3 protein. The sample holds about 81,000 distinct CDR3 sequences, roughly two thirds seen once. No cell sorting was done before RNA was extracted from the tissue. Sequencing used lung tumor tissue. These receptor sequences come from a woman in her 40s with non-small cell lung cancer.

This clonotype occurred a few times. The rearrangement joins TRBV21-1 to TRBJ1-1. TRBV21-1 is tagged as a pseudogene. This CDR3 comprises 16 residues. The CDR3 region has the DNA TGTGCCAGCAACCACAATATCAGGGAGGTGAACACTGAAGCTTTCTTT. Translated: CASNHNIREVNTEAFF.

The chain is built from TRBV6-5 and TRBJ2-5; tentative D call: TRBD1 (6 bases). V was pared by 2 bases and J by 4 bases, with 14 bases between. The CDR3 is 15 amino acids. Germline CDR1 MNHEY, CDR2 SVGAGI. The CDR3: CASSYLTGYRETQYF. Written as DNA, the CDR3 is TGTGCCAGCAGTTACCTGACAGGCTACCGAGAGACCCAGTACTTC.

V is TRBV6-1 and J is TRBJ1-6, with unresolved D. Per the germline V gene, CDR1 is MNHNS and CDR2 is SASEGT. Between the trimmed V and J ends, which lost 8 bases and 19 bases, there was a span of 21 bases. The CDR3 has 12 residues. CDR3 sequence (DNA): TGTGCCAGCCGGTATAGCGCTTCACCCATGCACTTT. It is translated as CASRYSASPMHF.

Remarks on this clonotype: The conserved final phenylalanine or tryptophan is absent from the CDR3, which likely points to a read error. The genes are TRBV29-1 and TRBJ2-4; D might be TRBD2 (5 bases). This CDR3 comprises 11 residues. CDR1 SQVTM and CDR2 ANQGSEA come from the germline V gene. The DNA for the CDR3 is TGCGGCGTTGGGAGAATAAACATTCAGTACTTG. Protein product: CGVGRINIQYL.

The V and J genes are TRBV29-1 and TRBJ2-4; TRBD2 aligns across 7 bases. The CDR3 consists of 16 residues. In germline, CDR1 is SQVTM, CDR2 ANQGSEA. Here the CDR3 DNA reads TGCAGTGTTTGGGCGGGGGACGGGGGGACCAAAAACATTCAGTACTTC. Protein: CSVWAGDGGTKNIQYF.

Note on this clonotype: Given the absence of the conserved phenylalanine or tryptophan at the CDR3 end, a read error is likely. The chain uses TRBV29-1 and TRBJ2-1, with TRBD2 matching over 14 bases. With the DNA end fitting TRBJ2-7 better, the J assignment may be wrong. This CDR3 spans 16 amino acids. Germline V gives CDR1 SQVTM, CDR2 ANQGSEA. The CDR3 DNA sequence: TGTAGCGTTGAAGCAATGACTAGCGGGAGGGGGGGTGAGCAGTACCTC. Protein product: CSVEAMTSGRGGEQYL.

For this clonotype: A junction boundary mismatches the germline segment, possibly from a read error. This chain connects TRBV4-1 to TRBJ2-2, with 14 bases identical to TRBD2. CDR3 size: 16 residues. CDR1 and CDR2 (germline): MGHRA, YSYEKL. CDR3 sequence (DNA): TGCGCCAGTAACTCGGGACTAGCGGGAGAGGTCGGGGAGTTGTTTTTT. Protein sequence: CASNSGLAGEVGELFF.

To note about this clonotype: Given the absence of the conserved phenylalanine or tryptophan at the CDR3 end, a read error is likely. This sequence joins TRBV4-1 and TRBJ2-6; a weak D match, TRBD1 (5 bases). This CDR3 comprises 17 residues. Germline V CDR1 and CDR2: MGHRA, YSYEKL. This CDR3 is CASSQASLRQPANALTL. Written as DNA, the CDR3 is TGCGCCAGCAGCCAAGCGTCTCTGAGACAGCCTGCCAACGCCCTGACTCTC.

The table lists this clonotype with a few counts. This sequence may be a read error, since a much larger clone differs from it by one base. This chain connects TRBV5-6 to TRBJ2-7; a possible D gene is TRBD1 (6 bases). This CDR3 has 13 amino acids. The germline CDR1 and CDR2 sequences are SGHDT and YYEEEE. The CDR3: CTSSLMTGYEQYF. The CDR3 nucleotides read TGTACCAGCAGCCTGATGACAGGCTACGAGCAGTACTTC.

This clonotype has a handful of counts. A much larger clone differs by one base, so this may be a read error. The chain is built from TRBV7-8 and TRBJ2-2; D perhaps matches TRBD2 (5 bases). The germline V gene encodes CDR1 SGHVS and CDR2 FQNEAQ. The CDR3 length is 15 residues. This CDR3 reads CASSLAGRRTGELIF. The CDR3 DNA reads TGTGCCAGCAGCTTAGCGGGTCGTCGCACCGGGGAGCTGATTTTT.

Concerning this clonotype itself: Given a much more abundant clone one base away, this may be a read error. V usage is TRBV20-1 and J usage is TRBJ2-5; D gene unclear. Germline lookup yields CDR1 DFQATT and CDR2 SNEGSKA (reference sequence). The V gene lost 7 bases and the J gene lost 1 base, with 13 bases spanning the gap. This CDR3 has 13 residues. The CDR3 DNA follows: TGCAGTGTTAGGGTGCAGTCCCAAGAGACCCAGTACTTC. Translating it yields CSVRVQSQETQYF.

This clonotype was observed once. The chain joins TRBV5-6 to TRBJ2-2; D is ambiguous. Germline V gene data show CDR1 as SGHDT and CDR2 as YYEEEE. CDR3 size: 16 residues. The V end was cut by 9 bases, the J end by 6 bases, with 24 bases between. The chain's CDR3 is CAMNLAMAEPPGELFF. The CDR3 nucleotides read TGTGCCATGAACTTGGCCATGGCCGAGCCCCCCGGGGAGCTGTTTTTT.

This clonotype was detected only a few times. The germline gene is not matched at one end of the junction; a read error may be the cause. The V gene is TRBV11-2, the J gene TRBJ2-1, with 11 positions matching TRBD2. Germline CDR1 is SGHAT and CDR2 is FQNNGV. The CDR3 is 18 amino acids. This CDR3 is CVSSSRIVTSGGLREQFF. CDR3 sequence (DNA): TGTGTCAGCAGCTCGCGTATCGTAACTAGCGGGGGTCTAAGGGAGCAGTTCTTC.

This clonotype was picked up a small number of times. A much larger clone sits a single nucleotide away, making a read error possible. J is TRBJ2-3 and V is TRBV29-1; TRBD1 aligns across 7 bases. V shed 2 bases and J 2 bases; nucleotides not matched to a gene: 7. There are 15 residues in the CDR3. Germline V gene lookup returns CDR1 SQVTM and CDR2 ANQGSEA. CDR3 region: CSVEIRGRDTDTQYF. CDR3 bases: TGCAGCGTTGAAATCAGGGGGAGAGACACAGATACGCAGTATTTT.

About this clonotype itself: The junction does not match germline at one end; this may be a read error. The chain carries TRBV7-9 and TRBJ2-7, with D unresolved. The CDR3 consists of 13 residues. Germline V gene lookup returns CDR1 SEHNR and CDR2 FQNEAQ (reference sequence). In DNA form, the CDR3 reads TGTGCCAGTAGCTTATTCTTAACCTACGAGCAGTACTTC. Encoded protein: CASSLFLTYEQYF.

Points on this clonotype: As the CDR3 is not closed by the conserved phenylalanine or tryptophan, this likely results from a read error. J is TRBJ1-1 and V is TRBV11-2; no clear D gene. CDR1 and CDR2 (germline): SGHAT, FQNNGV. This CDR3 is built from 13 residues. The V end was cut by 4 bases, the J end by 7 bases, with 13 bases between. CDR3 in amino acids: CASSSVILIEAFL. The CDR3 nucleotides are TGTGCCAGCAGCTCGGTAATCCTCATTGAAGCTTTCCTT.

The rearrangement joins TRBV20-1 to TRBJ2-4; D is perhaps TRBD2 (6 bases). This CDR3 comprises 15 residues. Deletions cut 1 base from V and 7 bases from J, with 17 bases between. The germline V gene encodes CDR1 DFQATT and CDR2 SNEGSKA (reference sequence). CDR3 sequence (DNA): TGCAGTGCTAGAGGTCGGGTCGGGGGTATGAACATTCAGTACTTC. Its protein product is CSARGRVGGMNIQYF.

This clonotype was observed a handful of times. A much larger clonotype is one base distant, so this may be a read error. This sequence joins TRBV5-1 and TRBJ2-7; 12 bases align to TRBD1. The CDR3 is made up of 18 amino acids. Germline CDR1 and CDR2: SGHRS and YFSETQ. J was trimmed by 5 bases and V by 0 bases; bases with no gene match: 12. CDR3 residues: CASSLGVLGQGAPHEQYF. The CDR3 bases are TGCGCCAGCAGCTTGGGGGTTTTGGGACAGGGGGCCCCCCACGAGCAGTACTTC. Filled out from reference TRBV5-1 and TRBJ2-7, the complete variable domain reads KAGVTQTPRYLIKTRGQQVTLSCSPISGHRSVSWYQQTPGQGLQFLFEYFSETQRNKGNFPGRFSGRQFSNSRSEMNVSTLELGDSALYLCASSLGVLGQGAPHEQYFGPGTRLTVT.

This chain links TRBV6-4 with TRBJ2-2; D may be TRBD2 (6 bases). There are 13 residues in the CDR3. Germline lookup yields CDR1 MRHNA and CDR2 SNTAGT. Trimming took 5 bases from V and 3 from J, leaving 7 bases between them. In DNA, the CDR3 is TGTGCCAGCAGTAGGGACTACACCGGGGAGCTGTTTTTT. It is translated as CASSRDYTGELFF.

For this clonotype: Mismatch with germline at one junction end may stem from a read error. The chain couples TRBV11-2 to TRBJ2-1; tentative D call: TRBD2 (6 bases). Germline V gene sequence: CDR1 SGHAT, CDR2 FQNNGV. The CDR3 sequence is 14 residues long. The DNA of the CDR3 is TGTACCAGCAGCTGGACTATCGGAAGCAATGAGCAGTTCTTC. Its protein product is CTSSWTIGSNEQFF.

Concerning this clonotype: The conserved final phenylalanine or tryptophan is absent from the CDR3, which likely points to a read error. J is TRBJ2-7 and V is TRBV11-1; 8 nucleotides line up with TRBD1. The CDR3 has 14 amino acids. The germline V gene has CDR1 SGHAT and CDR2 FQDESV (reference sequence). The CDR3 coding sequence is TGTACCAGCAGCCCAGGACAGGGATACTACGAGCAGTACCTC. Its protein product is CTSSPGQGYYEQYL.

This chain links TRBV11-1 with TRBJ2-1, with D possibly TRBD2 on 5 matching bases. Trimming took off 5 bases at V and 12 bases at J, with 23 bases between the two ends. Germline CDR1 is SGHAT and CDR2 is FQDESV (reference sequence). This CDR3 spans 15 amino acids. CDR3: CASSRLGLAGDVQFF. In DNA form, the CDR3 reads TGTGCCAGCAGCCGCTTGGGTCTAGCTGGTGATGTGCAGTTCTTC.

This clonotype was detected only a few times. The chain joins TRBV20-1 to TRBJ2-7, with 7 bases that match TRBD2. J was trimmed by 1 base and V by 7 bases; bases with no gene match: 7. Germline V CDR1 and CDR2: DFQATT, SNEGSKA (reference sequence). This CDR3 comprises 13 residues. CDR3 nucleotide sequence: TGCAGTGGCCTCGAGCGGGAATCCTACGAGCAGTACTTC. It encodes CSGLERESYEQYF.

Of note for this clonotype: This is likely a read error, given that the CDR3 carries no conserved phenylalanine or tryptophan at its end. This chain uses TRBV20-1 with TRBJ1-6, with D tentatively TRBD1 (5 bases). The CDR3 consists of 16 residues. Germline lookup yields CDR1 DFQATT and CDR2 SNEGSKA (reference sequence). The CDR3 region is CSTSEDPRVNNSPLHY. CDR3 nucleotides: TGCAGTACTAGCGAAGACCCCAGGGTGAATAATTCACCCCTCCACTAT.

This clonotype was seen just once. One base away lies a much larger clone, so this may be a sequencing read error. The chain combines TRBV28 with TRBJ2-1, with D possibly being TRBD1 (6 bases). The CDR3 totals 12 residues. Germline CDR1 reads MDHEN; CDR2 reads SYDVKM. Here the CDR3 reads CASSLYRDGQLF. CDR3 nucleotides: TGTGCCAGCAGTCTATACAGGGATGGGCAGCTCTTC.

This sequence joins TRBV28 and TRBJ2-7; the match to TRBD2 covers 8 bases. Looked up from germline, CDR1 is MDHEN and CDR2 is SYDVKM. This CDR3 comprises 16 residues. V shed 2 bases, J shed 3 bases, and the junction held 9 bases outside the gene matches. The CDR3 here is CASSLGRGASRYEQYF. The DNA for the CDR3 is TGTGCCAGCAGTTTAGGGCGGGGGGCCTCCCGCTACGAGCAGTACTTC.

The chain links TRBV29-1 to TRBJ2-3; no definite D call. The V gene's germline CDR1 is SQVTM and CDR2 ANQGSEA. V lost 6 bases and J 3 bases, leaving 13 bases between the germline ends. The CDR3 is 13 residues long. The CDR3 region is CSVGATVTDTQYF. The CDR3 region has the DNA TGCAGCGTCGGAGCTACCGTGACAGATACGCAGTATTTT.

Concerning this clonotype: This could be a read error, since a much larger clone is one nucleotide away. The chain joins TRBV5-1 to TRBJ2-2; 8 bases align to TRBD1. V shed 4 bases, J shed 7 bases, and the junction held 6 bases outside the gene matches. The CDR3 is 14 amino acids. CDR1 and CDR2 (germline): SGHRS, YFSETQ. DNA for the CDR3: TGCGCCAGCAGCGGAAGGACAGGGAGCGGGGAGCTGTTTTTT. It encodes CASSGRTGSGELFF.

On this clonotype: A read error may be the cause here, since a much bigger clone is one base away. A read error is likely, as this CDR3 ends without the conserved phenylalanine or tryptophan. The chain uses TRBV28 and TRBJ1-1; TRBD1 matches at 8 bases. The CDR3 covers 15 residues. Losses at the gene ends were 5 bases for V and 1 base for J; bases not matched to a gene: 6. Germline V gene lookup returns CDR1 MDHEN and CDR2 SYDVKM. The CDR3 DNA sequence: TGTGCCAGCAGTCCAGGGGGCACAGGGAACACTGAAGCTTTCATT. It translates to CASSPGGTGNTEAFI.

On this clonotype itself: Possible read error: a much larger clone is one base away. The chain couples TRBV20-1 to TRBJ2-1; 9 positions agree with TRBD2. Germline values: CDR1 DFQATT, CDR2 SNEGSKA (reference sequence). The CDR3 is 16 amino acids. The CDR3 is CSAREGGGGAYNERFF. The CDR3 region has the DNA TGCAGTGCTAGAGAAGGAGGCGGGGGGGCCTACAATGAGCGGTTCTTC.